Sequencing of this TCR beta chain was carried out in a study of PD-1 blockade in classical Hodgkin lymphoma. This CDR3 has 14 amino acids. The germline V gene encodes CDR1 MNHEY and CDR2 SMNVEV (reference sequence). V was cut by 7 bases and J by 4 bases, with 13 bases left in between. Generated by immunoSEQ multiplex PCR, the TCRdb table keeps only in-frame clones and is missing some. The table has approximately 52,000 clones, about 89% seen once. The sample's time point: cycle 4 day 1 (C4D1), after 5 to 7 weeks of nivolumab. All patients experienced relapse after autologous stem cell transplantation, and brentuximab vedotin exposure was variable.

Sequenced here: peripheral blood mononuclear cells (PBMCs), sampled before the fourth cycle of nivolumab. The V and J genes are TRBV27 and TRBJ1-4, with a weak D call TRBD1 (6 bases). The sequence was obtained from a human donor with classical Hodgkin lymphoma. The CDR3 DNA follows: TGTGCCAGCACCTCCAGGGGTTATAATGAAAAACTGTTTTTT. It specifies CASTSRGYNEKLFF.